Listed below are T cell receptor beta chains from one sample, sequenced in a study of neurological immune-mediated disorders. In TCRdb, the 5' RACE reads were re-called with MiXCR into one record per CDR3 protein. Here the sample spans tens of thousands of distinct CDR3 sequences, 11% being singletons. The source material was PBMCs. Receptors were obtained from a man aged 55 to 70 in good health. Both conserved end residues are part of each CDR3. The D gene is left open where the match is weak. Size values are once, few and many counts, or a class for expanded clones, and some rows have none.

J gene | D gene | clone size | V gene | CDR3 protein | CDR3 DNA
TRBJ2-6 | NA | many | TRBV6-2/TRBV6-3 | CASSNGNSGANVLTF | TGTGCCAGCAGTAACGGGAACTCTGGGGCCAACGTCCTGACTTTC
TRBJ2-1 | TRBD2 | many | TRBV20-1 | CSATSLTSGGSVSYNEQFF | TGCAGTGCTACCTCCTTGACTAGCGGGGGGTCAGTTTCCTACAATGAGCAGTTCTTC
TRBJ2-3 | TRBD1 | many | TRBV6-2/TRBV6-3 | CASSYSSQGIGTDTQYF | TGTGCCAGCAGTTATTCATCACAGGGGATCGGCACAGATACGCAGTATTTT
TRBJ2-3 | TRBD2 | many | TRBV7-3 | CASSLMGGGPADTQYF | TGTGCCAGCAGCTTAATGGGCGGGGGGCCGGCAGATACGCAGTATTTT
TRBJ1-5 | NA | NA | TRBV5-5 | CASSPSGAVTQPQNF | TGTGCCAGCAGTCCCAGCGGAGCCGTGACTCAGCCCCAGAATTTT
TRBJ2-1 | NA | many | TRBV5-1 | CASNSQGNEQFF | TGCGCCAGCAACTCACAGGGCAATGAGCAGTTCTTC
TRBJ2-7 | NA | many | TRBV5-4 | CASSLESGARSYEQYF | TGTGCCAGCAGCTTGGAGTCTGGGGCGCGCTCCTACGAGCAGTACTTC
TRBJ1-5 | NA | many | TRBV6-2/TRBV6-3 | CASSYGQSNSNQPQHF | TGTGCCAGCAGTTACGGGCAGTCAAATAGCAATCAGCCCCAGCATTTT
TRBJ2-5 | TRBD1 | many | TRBV19 | CASSTHRGRETQYF | TGTGCCAGTAGTACCCACAGGGGCCGGGAGACCCAGTACTTC
TRBJ2-4 | NA | NA | TRBV20-1 | CSAKGRSDLGAKNIQYF | TGCAGTGCTAAGGGAAGGAGCGATTTGGGGGCCAAAAACATTCAGTACTTC
TRBJ1-5 | NA | many | TRBV27 | CASSLSVPGRVGNQPQHF | TGTGCCAGCAGTTTATCGGTTCCCGGCAGGGTTGGCAATCAGCCCCAGCATTTT
TRBJ1-4 | NA | many | TRBV7-2 | CASSFTSFGRGGEKLFF | TGTGCCAGCAGTTTTACCAGCTTCGGCAGGGGAGGGGAAAAACTGTTTTTT
TRBJ1-6 | NA | once | TRBV2 | CASCVAYNSPLHF | TGTGCCAGCTGTGTAGCGTATAATTCACCCCTCCACTTT